This T cell receptor (beta chain) was sequenced in a study of blood T cell repertoires in COVID-19. Background on the study: Spain, Italy and the United States supplied samples that represented acute and convalescent COVID-19. The analysed material was cDNA or gDNA that came from T cells, B-cell-depleted T cells, or PBMCs.

Source study methods: Nucleated cell counts were estimated from reference gene primer amplification. Produced via immunoSEQ multiplex PCR; TCRdb's table is partial and in-frame only. The D gene and trimming were derived from the DNA, and the V and J assignments and clone size from that table. This table holds tens of thousands of clones, roughly four fifths found once. Per the germline V gene, CDR1 is SGHRS and CDR2 is YFSETQ. The CDR3 is made up of 16 amino acids. The germline V and J ends were trimmed by 3 bases and 2 bases, with 12 bases remaining between them. This clone turned up a few times. Sequencing was done on a sample of peripheral blood. The V and J genes are TRBV5-1 and TRBJ2-6, with TRBD2 as a possible D gene (6 bases). This receptor was taken from an elderly woman with active or convalescent COVID-19. The CDR3 loop is CASSSGEATGANVLTF. The CDR3 DNA reads TGCGCCAGCAGCTCCGGGGAGGCCACTGGGGCCAACGTCCTGACTTTC.